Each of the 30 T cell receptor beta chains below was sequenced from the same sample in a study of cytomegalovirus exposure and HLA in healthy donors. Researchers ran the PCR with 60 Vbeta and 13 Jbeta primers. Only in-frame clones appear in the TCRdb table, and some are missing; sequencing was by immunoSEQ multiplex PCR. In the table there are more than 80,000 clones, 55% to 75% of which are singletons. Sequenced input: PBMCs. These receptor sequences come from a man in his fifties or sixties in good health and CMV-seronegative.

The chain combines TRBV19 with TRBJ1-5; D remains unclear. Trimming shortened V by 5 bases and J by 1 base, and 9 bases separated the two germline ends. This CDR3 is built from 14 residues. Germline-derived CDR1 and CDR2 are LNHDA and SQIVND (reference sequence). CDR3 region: CASSGMGSNQPQHF. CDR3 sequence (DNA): TGTGCCAGTAGTGGAATGGGCAGCAATCAGCCCCAGCATTTT. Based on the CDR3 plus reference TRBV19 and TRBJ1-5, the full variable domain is DGGITQSPKYLFRKEGQNVTLSCEQNLNHDAMYWYRQDPGQGLRLIYYSQIVNDFQKGDIAEGYSVSREKKESFPLTVTSAQKNPTAFYLCASSGMGSNQPQHFGDGTRLSIL.

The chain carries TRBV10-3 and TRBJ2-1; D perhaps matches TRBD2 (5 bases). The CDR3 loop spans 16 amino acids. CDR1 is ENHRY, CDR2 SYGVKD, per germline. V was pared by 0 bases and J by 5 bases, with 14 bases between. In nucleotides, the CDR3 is TGTGCCATCAGTGAGTCGGCCGGAGGATTGAACAATGAGCAGTTCTTC. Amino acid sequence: CAISESAGGLNNEQFF.

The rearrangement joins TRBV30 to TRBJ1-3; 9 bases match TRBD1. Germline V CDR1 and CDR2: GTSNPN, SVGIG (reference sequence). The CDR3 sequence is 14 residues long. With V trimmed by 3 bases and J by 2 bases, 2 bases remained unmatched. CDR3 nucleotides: TGTGCCTGGAGAGGGACAGGGACTGGAAACACCATATATTTT. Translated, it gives CAWRGTGTGNTIYF.

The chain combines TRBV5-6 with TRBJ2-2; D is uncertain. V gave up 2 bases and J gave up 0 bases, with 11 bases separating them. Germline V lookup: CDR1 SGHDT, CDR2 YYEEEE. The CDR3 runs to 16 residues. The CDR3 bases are TGTGCCAGCAGCTTAAACAAGTACGCGAACACCGGGGAGCTGTTTTTT. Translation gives CASSLNKYANTGELFF.

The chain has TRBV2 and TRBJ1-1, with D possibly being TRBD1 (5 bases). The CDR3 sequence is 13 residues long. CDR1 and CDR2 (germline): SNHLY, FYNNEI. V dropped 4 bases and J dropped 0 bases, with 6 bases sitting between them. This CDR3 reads CASSVQVNTEAFF. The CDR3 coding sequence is TGTGCCAGCAGTGTACAGGTGAACACTGAAGCTTTCTTT. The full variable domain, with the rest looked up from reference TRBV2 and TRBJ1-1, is EPEVTQTPSHQVTQMGQEVILRCVPISNHLYFYWYRQILGQKVEFLVSFYNNEISEKSEIFDDQFSVERPDGSNFTLKIRSTKLEDSAMYFCASSVQVNTEAFFGQGTRLTVV.

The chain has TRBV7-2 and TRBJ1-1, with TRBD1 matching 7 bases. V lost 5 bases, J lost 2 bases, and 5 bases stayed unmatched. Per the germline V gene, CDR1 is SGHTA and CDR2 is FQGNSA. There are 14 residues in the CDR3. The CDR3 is CASSPTGENTEAFF. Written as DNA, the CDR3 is TGTGCCAGCAGCCCCACAGGGGAAAACACTGAAGCTTTCTTT.

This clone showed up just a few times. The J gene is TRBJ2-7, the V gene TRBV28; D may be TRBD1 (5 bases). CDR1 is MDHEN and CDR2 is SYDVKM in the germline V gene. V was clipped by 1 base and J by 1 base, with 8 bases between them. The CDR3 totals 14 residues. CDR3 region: CASSLLQESYEQYF. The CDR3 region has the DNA TGTGCCAGCAGTTTATTACAGGAGTCCTACGAGCAGTACTTC.

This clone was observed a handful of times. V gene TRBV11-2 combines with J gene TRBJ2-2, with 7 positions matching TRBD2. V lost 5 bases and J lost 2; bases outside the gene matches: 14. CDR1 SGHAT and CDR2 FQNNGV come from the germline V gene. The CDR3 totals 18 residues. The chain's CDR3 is CASSQRESLANNTGELFF. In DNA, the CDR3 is TGTGCCAGCAGCCAAAGGGAATCACTAGCGAATAACACCGGGGAGCTGTTTTTT.

The CDR3 sequence: CASSFLGQGPASYEQYF. CDR3 in DNA: TGTGCCAGCAGCTTCCTAGGACAGGGGCCTGCTAGCTACGAGCAGTACTTC. This rearrangement joins TRBV7-9 to TRBJ2-5; 9 bases agree with TRBD1. The DNA end favors TRBJ2-7, so the J call may be wrong. CDR1 and CDR2 (germline): SEHNR, FQNEAQ (reference sequence). This CDR3 comprises 17 residues.

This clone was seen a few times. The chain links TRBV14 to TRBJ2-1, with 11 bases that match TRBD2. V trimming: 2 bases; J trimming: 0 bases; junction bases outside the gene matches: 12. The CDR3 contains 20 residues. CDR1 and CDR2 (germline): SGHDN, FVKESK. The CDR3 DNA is TGTGCCAGCAGCCAAATCCCGGGACTAGCGGCCGCCCGCTCCTACAATGAGCAGTTCTTC. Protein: CASSQIPGLAAARSYNEQFF. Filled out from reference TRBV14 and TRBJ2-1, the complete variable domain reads EAGVTQFPSHSVIEKGQTVTLRCDPISGHDNLYWYRRVMGKEIKFLLHFVKESKQDESGMPNNRFLAERTGGTYSTLKVQPAELEDSGVYFCASSQIPGLAAARSYNEQFFGPGTRLTVL.

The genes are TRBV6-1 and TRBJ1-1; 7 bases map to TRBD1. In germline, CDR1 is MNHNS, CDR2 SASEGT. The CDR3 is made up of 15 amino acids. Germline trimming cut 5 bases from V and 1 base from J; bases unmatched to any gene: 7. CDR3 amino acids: CASSPRGTENTEAFF. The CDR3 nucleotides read TGTGCCAGCAGTCCCCGAGGGACAGAGAACACTGAAGCTTTCTTT.

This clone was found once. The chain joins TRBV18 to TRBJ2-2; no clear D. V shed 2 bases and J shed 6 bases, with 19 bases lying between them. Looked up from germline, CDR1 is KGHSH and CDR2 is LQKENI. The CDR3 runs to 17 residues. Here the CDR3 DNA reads TGTGCCAGCTCACCAAACCACGACACCGTTTTGTCCGGGGAGCTGTTTTTT. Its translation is CASSPNHDTVLSGELFF.

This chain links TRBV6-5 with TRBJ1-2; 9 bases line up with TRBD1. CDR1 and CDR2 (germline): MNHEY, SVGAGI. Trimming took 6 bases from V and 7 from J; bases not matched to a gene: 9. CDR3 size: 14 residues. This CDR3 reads CASRVPGQGVGYTF. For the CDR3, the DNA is TGTGCCAGCAGGGTACCGGGACAGGGAGTTGGCTACACCTTC.

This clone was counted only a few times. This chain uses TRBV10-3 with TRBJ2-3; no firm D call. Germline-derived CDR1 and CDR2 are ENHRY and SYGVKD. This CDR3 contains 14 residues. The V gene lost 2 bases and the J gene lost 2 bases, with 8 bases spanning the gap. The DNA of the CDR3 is TGTGCCATCAGTGAGGGCAACCCCACAGATACGCAGTATTTT. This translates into CAISEGNPTDTQYF.

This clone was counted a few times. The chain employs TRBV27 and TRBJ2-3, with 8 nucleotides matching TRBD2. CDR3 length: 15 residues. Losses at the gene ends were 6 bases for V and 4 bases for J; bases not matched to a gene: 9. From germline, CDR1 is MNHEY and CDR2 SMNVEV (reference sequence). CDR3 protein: CASRPGTSDADTQYF. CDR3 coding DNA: TGTGCCAGCAGGCCGGGGACTAGTGACGCAGATACGCAGTATTTT.

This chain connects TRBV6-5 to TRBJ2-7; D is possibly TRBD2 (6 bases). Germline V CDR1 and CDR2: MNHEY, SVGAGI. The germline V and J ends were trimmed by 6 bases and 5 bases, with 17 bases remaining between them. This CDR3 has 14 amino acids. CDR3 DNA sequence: TGTGCCAGCAGGCCTCCCACGGGAGTGGACGAGCAGTACTTC. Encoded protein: CASRPPTGVDEQYF.

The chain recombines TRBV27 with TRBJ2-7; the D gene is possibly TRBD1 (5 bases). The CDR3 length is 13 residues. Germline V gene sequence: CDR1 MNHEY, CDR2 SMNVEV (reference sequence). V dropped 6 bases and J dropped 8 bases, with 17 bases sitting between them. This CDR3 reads CASRTPGNSKQYF. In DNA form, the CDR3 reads TGTGCCAGCAGGACACCAGGGAACTCGAAGCAGTACTTC.

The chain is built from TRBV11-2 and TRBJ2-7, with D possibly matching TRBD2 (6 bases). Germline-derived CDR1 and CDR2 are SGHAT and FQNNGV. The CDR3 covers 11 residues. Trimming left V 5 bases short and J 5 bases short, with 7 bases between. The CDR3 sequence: CASSRGNEQYF. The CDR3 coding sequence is TGTGCCAGCAGCCGGGGGAACGAGCAGTACTTC.

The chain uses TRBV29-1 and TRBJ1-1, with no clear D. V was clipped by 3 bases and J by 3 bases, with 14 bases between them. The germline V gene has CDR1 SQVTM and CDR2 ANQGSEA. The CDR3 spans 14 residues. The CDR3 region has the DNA TGCAGCGTTGAGACCTCTCCCGGGGACACTGAAGCTTTCTTT. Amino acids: CSVETSPGDTEAFF.

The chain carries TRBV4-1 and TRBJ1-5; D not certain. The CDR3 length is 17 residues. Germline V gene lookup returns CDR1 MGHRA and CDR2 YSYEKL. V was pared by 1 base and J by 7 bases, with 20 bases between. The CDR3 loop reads CASSQGLARGSGQPQHF. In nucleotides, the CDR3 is TGCGCCAGCAGCCAAGGACTTGCACGGGGAAGTGGGCAGCCCCAGCATTTT.

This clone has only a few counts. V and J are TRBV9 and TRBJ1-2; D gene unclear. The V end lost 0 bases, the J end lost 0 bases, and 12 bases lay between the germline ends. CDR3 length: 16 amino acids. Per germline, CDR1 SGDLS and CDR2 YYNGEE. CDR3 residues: CASSVELQFTNYGYTF. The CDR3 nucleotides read TGTGCCAGCAGCGTAGAGCTCCAATTTACTAACTATGGCTACACCTTC.

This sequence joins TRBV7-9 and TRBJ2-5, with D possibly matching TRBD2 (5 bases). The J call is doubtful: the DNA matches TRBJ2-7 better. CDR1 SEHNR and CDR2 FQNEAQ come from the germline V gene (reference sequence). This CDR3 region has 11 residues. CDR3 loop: CASSRDYEQYF. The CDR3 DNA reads TGTGCCAGCAGTCGGGACTACGAGCAGTACTTC.

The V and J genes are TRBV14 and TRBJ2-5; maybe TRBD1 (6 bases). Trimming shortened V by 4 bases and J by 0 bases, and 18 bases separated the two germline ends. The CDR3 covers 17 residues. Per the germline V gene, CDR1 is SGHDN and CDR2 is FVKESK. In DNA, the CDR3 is TGTGCCAGCAGCCCACGATGGGGACATAAGTACCAAGAGACCCAGTACTTC. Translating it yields CASSPRWGHKYQETQYF.

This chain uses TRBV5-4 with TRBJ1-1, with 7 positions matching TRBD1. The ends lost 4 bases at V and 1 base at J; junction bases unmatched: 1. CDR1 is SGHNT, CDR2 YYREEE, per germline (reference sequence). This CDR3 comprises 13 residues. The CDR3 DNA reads TGTGCCAGCAGCAGGGGGCAGAACACTGAAGCTTTCTTT. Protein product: CASSRGQNTEAFF.

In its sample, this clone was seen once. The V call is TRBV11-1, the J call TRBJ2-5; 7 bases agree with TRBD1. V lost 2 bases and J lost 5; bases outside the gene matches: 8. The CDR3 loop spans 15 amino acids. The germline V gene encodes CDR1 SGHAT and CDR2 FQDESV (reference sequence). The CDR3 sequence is CASSLPIGQAETQYF. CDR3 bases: TGTGCCAGCAGCTTACCAATTGGACAGGCGGAGACCCAGTACTTC.

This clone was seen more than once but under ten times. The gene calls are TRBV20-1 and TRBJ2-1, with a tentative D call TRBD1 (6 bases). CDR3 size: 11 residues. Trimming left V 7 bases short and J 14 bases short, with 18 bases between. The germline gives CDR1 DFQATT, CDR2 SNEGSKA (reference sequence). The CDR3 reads CSVTGSTGKFF. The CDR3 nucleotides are TGCAGTGTGACCGGGTCAACAGGGAAGTTCTTC.

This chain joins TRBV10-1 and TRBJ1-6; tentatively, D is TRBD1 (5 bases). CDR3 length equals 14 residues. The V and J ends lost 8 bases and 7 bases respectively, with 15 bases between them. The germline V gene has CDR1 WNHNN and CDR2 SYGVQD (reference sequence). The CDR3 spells CASPAGHKNSPLHF. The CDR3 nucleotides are TGCGCCAGCCCTGCAGGACACAAAAATTCACCCCTCCACTTT.

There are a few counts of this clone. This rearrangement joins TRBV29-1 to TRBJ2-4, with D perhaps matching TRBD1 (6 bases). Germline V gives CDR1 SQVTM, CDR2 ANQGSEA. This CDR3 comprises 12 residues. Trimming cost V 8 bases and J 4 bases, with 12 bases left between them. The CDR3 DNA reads TGCAGCTCAACGGACAGAAAAAACATTCAGTACTTC. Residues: CSSTDRKNIQYF.

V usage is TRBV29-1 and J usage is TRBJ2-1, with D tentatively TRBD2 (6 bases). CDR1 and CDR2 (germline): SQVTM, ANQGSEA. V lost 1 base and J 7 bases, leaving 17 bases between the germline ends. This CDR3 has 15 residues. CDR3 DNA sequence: TGCAGCGTTGAAGGTGCTGCGAGGAGGGGAAATGAGCAGTTCTTC. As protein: CSVEGAARRGNEQFF.

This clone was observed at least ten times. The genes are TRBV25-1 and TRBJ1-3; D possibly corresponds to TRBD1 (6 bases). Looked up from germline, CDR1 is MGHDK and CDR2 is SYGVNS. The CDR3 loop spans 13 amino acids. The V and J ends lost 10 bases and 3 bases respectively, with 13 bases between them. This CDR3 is CAIQPRGGNTIYF. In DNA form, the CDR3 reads TGTGCCATCCAACCCAGGGGTGGAAACACCATATATTTT.